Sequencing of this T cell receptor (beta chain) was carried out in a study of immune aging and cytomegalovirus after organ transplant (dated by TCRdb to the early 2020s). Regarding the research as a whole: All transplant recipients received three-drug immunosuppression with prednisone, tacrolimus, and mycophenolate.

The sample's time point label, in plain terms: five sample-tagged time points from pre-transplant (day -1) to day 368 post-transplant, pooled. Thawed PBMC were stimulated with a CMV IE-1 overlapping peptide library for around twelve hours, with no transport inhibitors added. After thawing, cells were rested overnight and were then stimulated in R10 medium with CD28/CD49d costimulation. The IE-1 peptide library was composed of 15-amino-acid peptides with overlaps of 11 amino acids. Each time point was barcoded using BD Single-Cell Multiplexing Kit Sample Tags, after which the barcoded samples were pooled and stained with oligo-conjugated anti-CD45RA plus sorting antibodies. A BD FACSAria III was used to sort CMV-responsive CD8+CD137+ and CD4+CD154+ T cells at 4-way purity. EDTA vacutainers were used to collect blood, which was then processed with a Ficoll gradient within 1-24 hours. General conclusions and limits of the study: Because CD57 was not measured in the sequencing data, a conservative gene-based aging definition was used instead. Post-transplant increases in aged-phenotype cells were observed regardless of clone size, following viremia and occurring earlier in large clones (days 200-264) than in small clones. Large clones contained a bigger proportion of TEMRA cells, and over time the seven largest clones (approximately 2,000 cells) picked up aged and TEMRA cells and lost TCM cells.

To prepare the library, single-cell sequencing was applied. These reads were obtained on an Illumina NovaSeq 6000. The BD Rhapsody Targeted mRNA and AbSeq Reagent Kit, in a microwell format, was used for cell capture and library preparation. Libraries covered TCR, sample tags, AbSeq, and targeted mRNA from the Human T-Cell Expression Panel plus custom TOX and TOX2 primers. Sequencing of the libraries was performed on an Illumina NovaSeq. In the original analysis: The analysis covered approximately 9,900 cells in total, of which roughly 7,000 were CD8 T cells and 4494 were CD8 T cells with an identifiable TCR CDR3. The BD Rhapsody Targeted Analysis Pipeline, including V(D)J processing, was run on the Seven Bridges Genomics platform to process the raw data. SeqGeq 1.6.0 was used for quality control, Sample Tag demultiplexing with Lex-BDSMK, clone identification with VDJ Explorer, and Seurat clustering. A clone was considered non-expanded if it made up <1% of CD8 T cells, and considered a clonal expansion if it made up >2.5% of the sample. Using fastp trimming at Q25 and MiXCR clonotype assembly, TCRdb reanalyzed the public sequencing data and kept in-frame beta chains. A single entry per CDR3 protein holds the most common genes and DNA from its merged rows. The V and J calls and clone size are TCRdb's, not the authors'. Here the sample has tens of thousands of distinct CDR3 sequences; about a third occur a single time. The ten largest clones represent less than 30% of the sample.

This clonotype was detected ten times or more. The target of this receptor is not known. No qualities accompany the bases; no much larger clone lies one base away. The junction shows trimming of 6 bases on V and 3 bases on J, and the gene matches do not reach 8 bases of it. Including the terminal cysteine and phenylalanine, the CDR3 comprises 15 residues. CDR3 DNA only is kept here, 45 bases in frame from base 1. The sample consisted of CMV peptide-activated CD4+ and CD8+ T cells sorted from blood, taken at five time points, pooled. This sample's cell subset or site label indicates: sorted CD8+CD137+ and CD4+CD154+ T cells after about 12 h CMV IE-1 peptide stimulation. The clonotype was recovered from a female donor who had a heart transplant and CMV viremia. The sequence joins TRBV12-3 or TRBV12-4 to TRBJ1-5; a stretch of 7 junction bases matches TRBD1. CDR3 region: CASSSGGQNNQPQHF. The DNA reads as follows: TGTGCCAGCAGCTCGGGGGGACAGAACAATCAGCCCCAGCATTTT.